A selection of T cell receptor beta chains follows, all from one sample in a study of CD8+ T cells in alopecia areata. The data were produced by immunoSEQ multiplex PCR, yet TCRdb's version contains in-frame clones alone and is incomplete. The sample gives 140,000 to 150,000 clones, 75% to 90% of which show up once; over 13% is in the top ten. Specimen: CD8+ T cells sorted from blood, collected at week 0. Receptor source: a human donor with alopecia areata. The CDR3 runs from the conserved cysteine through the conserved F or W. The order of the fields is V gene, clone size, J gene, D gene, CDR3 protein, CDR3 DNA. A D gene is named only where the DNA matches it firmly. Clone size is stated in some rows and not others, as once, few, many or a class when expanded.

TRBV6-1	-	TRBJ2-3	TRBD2	CASSGSSGGATDTQYF	TGTGCCAGCAGTGGGTCTAGCGGGGGGGCCACAGATACGCAGTATTTT
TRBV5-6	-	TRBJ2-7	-	CASREQVSPYEQYF	TGTGCCAGCCGCGAACAGGTTTCACCCTACGAGCAGTACTTC
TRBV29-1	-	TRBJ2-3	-	CSVDSRGNTDTQYF	TGCAGCGTTGATTCTAGGGGGAACACAGATACGCAGTATTTT
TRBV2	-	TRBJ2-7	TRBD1	CASSETGTGPYEQYF	TGTGCCAGCAGTGAGACAGGGACAGGGCCCTACGAGCAGTACTTC
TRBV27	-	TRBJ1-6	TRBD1	CASSSDRSNSPLHF	TGTGCCAGCAGTTCGGACAGGAGTAATTCACCCCTCCACTTT
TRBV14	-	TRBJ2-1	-	CASSQDWGGEQFF	TGTGCCAGCAGCCAAGATTGGGGCGGTGAGCAGTTCTTC
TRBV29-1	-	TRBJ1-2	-	CSVEQGNYGYTF	TGCAGCGTCGAACAGGGAAACTATGGCTACACCTTC
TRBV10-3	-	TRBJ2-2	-	CAISESGGGNTGELFF	TGTGCCATCAGTGAGTCGGGGGGCGGAAACACCGGGGAGCTGTTTTTT
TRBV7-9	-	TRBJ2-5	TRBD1	CASSLPGQGRWIRETQYF	TGTGCCAGCAGCTTACCGGGACAGGGAAGGTGGATAAGAGAGACCCAGTACTTC
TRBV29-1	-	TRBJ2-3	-	CSASPGGTDTQYF	TGCAGCGCCTCACCGGGGGGCACAGATACGCAGTATTTT
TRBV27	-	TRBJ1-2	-	CASSFGRGANYGYTF	TGTGCCAGCAGTTTCGGTAGGGGAGCTAACTATGGCTACACCTTC
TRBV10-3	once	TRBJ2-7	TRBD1	CAIYWDRASSYEQYF	TGTGCCATCTACTGGGACAGAGCTTCATCCTACGAGCAGTACTTC
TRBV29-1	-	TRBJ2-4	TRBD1	CSVEAGDRENIQYF	TGCAGCGTTGAAGCTGGAGACAGGGAAAACATTCAGTACTTC
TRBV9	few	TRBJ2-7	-	CASSVGQQPYEQYF	TGTGCCAGCAGCGTAGGGCAACAGCCCTACGAGCAGTACTTC
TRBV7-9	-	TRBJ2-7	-	CASSFDGYEQYF	TGTGCCAGCAGCTTCGACGGTTACGAGCAGTACTTC
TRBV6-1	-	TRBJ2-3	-	CASSDVGVDTQYF	TGTGCCAGCAGTGACGTGGGAGTAGATACGCAGTATTTT
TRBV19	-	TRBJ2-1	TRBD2	CASSIDLASGNNEQFF	TGTGCCAGTAGTATAGATCTGGCTAGCGGCAACAATGAGCAGTTCTTC
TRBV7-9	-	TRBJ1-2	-	CASSFRGFPRYGYTF	TGTGCCAGCAGCTTCCGAGGGTTTCCGCGCTATGGCTACACCTTC
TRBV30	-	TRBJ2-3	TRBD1	CAWSNPGQGYTDTQYF	TGTGCCTGGTCAAACCCGGGACAGGGATACACAGATACGCAGTATTTT
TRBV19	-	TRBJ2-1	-	CAAGYEQFF	TGTGCCGCGGGCTATGAGCAGTTCTTC
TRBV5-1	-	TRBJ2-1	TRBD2	CASSLFASGRVAGDEQFF	TGCGCCAGCAGCTTGTTCGCGAGCGGGAGGGTCGCGGGCGATGAGCAGTTCTTC
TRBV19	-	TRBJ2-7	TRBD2	CASTPGLPSYEQYF	TGTGCCAGTACTCCGGGACTACCATCCTACGAGCAGTACTTC
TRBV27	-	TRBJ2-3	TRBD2	CASSLFGGSPTDTQYF	TGTGCCAGCAGTTTATTCGGCGGGAGTCCCACAGATACGCAGTATTTT
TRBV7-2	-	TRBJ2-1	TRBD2	CASSLGGLAGVGEQFF	TGTGCCAGCAGCTTAGGGGGACTAGCGGGAGTCGGTGAGCAGTTCTTC
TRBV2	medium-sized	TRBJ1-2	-	CASSALGSKQFNYGYTF	TGTGCCAGCAGCGCCTTGGGCAGCAAACAGTTTAACTATGGCTACACCTTC
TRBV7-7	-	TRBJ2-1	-	CASSRTGGEQFF	TGTGCTAGCAGTCGGACAGGAGGGGAGCAGTTCTTC
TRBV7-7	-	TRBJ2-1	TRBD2	CASSSTSGRGSYNEQFF	TGTGCTAGCAGCTCGACTAGCGGGAGAGGGTCCTACAATGAGCAGTTCTTC
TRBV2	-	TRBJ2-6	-	CASSERSGYNVLTF	TGTGCCAGCAGTGAACGTTCGGGGTACAACGTCCTGACTTTC
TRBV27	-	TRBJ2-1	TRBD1	CASSLPGGRDEQFF	TGTGCCAGCAGTTTACCAGGGGGCAGGGATGAGCAGTTCTTC
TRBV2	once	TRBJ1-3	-	CASSRNTIYF	TGTGCCAGCAGTCGAAACACCATATATTTT
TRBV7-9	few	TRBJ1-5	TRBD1	CASSRQGADQPQHF	TGTGCCAGCAGCAGACAGGGGGCAGATCAGCCCCAGCATTTT
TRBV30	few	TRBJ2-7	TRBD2	CAWSGLAGNSYEQYF	TGTGCCTGGAGTGGGTTAGCGGGGAACTCCTACGAGCAGTACTTC
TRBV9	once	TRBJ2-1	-	CASSPGNEQFF	TGTGCCAGCAGCCCTGGTAATGAGCAGTTCTTC
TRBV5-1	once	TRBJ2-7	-	CASSLDQGVNYEQYF	TGCGCCAGCAGCTTGGACCAGGGAGTTAACTACGAGCAGTACTTC
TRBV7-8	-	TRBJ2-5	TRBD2	CASSLALGGLAEETQYF	TGTGCCAGCAGCTTAGCGCTCGGGGGACTAGCGGAAGAGACCCAGTACTTC
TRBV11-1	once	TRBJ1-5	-	CASSPDGENQPQHF	TGTGCCAGCAGCCCGGACGGGGAAAATCAGCCCCAGCATTTT
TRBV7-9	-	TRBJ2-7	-	CASSLPDSTYEQYF	TGTGCCAGCAGCTTACCGGACAGCACCTACGAGCAGTACTTC
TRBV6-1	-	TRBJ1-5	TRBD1	CASTTTGESNQPQHF	TGTGCCAGCACTACGACAGGGGAGAGCAATCAGCCCCAGCATTTT
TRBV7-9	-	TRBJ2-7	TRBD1	CASSWDSYEQYF	TGTGCCAGCAGCTGGGACAGTTACGAGCAGTACTTC
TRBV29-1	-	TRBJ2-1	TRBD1	CSVEGGQSLSYNEQFF	TGCAGCGTTGAAGGGGGACAGTCTCTCTCCTACAATGAGCAGTTCTTC
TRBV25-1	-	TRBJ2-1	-	CASSEWGTAERFF	TGTGCCAGCAGTGAATGGGGTACGGCCGAACGGTTCTTC
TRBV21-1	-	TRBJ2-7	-	CASSKWGTLGTASSYEQYF	TGTGCCAGCAGCAAGTGGGGGACTCTTGGGACAGCCAGTTCCTACGAGCAGTACTTC